The rows below give T cell receptor beta chains drawn from one sample of a study of T cell changes during pregnancy in multiple sclerosis. Sequencing was performed with immunoSEQ multiplex PCR; in TCRdb, only in-frame clones are kept and a portion is missing. The top ten clones hold less than 0.5% of a sample with 58,000 or so clones, about nine tenths of them seen once. The sequencing used CD4+ T cells from peripheral blood mononuclear cells, collected in the third trimester of pregnancy. All receptors come from a female donor with multiple sclerosis, enrolled in a pregnancy study. Each CDR3 is given without its conserved first and last residue.

j_call v_call cdr3_aa
TRBJ1-1 TRBV29-1 SARDRDLFMNTEAF
TRBJ2-2 TRBV6-1 ASSEPGGRTGELF
TRBJ2-1 TRBV10-3 AISARLAGGQGHNEQF
TRBJ2-5 TRBV25-1 ASSQAPGQGPQETQY
TRBJ1-5 TRBV7-9 ASSLGQGADNQPQH
TRBJ2-5 TRBV7-2 ASSSGLVLAETQY
TRBJ2-7 TRBV6-1 ASSEVDNWSEQY
TRBJ1-2 TRBV18 ASSPIGEGTDGYT
TRBJ2-3 TRBV19 ASKQVGSTDTQY
TRBJ1-3 TRBV10-3 ASRGASGNTIY
TRBJ2-2 TRBV19 ASSIEAGAGRTGELF
TRBJ1-2 TRBV6-5 ASSYGGAGSGYT
TRBJ2-2 TRBV4-2 ASSHQLAGGTGELF
TRBJ1-2 TRBV5-1 ASSLQDRVDGYT
TRBJ1-2 TRBV5-6 ASRFYHRADGYT
TRBJ2-5 TRBV28 ASRRQGSVKETQY
TRBJ1-2 TRBV5-4 ASSGTGVGGYT
TRBJ1-3 TRBV7-9 ASSRGPGNTIY
TRBJ1-5 TRBV30 AWSVRQGYQPQH
TRBJ2-7 TRBV28 ASKEAGFYEQY
TRBJ1-2 TRBV13 ASSRTGAGYT
TRBJ1-2 TRBV29-1 SVPQGQYGYT
TRBJ1-2 TRBV7-3 ASSSRQISGGYT
TRBJ2-7 TRBV11-2 ASSPTPRGVGSYEQY
TRBJ2-2 TRBV4-1 ASSQGDSYTGELF
TRBJ2-1 TRBV11-3 ASSLGSSYNEQF
TRBJ1-5 TRBV6-5 ASSEGQVGQPQH
TRBJ2-5 TRBV4-2 ASSQELAGHQETQY
TRBJ1-2 TRBV27 ASSLRTGTGLGGYT
TRBJ2-2 TRBV7-6 ASSLVAELAGGGELF
TRBJ1-1 TRBV6-4 ASSVNPGNTEAF
TRBJ2-3 TRBV14 ASSRLAGERTDTQY
TRBJ2-3 TRBV6-4 ASSKTSGGFTDTQY
TRBJ1-2 TRBV4-1 ASSSTESLYGYT
TRBJ1-2 TRBV7-8 ASSSLDGGLYGYT
TRBJ1-2 TRBV30 AWSGGWGQGARHGGYT
TRBJ1-1 TRBV5-1 ASSPRPGQQNTEAF
TRBJ2-7 TRBV14 ASSQDLVAGVY
TRBJ1-6 TRBV5-4 ASTTQGTNSPLH
TRBJ1-6 TRBV5-1 ASSESSYNSPLH
TRBJ1-6 TRBV15 ATSRFAGRLYSPLH
TRBJ1-4 TRBV19 ATLGRNNEKLF
TRBJ2-4 TRBV5-6 ASSPWPSIVAKNIQY
TRBJ2-3 TRBV27 ASTGEVAGTAPDTQY
TRBJ2-1 TRBV5-1 ASTNRAGTYNEQF
TRBJ1-4 TRBV19 ASSQAPLGAMNEKLF
TRBJ2-3 TRBV19 ASSPTDSRTDTQY
TRBJ2-7 TRBV16 ASSHRLQGASYEQY
TRBJ2-7 TRBV5-6 ASSGGTRGGRYEQY
TRBJ1-4 TRBV2 ASSERTATNEKLF
TRBJ1-6 TRBV7-2 ASSSLYRGPGSYNSPLH
TRBJ2-3 TRBV6-1 ASSEDRGQGIRAQY